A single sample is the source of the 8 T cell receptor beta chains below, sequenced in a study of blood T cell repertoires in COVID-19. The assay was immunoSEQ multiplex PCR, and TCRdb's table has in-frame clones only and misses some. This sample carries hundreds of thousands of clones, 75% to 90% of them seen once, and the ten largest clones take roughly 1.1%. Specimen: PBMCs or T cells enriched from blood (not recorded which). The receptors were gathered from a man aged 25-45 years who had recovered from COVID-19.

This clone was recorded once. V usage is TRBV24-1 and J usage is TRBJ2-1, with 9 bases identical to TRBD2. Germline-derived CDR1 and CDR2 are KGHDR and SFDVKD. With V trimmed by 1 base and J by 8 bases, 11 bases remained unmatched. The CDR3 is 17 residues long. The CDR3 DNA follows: TGTGCCACCAGTGATTTAGGGGTAGCGGGAGAAGGAGATGAGCAGTTCTTC. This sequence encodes CATSDLGVAGEGDEQFF.

The CDR3 here is CASSEVEGGGELFF. The CDR3 nucleotides read TGTGCCAGCAGTGAAGTTGAGGGCGGCGGGGAGCTGTTTTTT. The chain has TRBV2 and TRBJ2-2; a possible D gene is TRBD2 (5 bases). The CDR3 has 14 residues. Germline V gene lookup returns CDR1 SNHLY and CDR2 FYNNEI. The ends were cut back, 1 base at V and 7 bases at J, with 10 bases in the middle.

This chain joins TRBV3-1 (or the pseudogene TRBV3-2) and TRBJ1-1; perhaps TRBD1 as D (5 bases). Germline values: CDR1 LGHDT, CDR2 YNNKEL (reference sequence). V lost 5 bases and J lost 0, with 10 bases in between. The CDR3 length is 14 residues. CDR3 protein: CASSFHRMNTEAFF. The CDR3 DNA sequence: TGTGCCAGCAGCTTTCACAGGATGAACACTGAAGCTTTCTTT.

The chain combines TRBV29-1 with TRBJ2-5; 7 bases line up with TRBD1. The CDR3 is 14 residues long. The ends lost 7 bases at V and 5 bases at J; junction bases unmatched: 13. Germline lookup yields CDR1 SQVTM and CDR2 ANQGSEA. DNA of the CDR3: TGCAGCGCCCCCAGTCCGACAGGGTTGGAGACCCAGTACTTC. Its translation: CSAPSPTGLETQYF.

This chain's CDR3 is CASSVSGLAIETQYF. CDR3 in DNA: TGCGCCAGCAGCGTATCGGGCCTAGCGATTGAGACCCAGTACTTC. V usage is TRBV5-1 and J usage is TRBJ2-5, with TRBD2 as a possible D gene (6 bases). This CDR3 is 15 amino acids long. V lost 4 bases to trimming and J lost 5 bases, with 18 bases between them. Germline CDR1 reads SGHRS; CDR2 reads YFSETQ.

The CDR3 DNA reads as TGTGCCAGCAGTTTAAAAGGGGGCACGTTCTTC. As protein: CASSLKGGTFF. The chain uses TRBV12-3 or TRBV12-4 and TRBJ2-1; 7 bases match TRBD1. Germline trimming cut 2 bases from V and 15 bases from J; bases unmatched to any gene: 4. The CDR3 has 11 amino acids.

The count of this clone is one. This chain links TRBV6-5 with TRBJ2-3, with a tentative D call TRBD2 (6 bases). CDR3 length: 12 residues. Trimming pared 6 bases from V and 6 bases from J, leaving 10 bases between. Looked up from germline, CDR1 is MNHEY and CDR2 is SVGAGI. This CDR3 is CASSRGWDTQYF. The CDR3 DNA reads TGTGCCAGCAGCCGGGGGTGGGATACGCAGTATTTT.

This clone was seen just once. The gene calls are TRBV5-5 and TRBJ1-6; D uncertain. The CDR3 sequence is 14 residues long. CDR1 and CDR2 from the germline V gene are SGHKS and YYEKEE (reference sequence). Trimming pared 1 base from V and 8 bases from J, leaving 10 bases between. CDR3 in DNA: TGTGCCAGCAGCTTGCTCAGGAACGATTCACCCCTCCACTTT. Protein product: CASSLLRNDSPLHF.